These 26 T cell receptor beta chains were sequenced from one sample in a study of cytotoxic CD8 clonotypes in ibrutinib-treated CLL. Clones were read by immunoSEQ multiplex PCR, and TCRdb kept only the in-frame ones, dropping some. The sample includes some 350,000 clones, roughly 71% of them seen just once. Sequencing was performed on PBMCs, taken after 36 months of ibrutinib treatment. The receptors shown here come from a human donor with chronic lymphocytic leukemia.

The chain carries TRBV7-9 and TRBJ2-1; no clear D. The V gene's germline CDR1 is SEHNR and CDR2 FQNEAQ (reference sequence). The CDR3 extends over 12 amino acids. V lost 6 bases to trimming and J lost 5 bases, with 8 bases between them. Here the CDR3 reads CASRDQHNEQFF. The CDR3 DNA follows: TGTGCCAGCAGGGACCAACACAATGAGCAGTTCTTC.

V is TRBV5-4 and J is TRBJ2-3; the match to TRBD2 covers 12 bases. Germline CDR1 SGHNT, CDR2 YYREEE (reference sequence). The CDR3 runs 16 residues. V was clipped by 4 bases and J by 2 bases; unmatched bases: 5. CDR3 in amino acids: CASSTWTSGNTDTQYF. The CDR3 DNA reads as TGTGCCAGCAGCACCTGGACTAGCGGGAACACAGATACGCAGTATTTT.

V is TRBV29-1 and J is TRBJ1-4; no firm D call. The CDR3 loop spans 12 amino acids. Germline V gene sequence: CDR1 SQVTM, CDR2 ANQGSEA. The V gene lost 1 base and the J gene lost 5 bases, with 5 bases spanning the gap. CDR3 residues: CSVEVQNEKLFF. The CDR3 coding sequence is TGCAGCGTTGAAGTCCAAAATGAAAAACTGTTTTTT.

The chain carries TRBV6-1 and TRBJ1-2; weak D call: TRBD1 (5 bases). V was clipped by 6 bases and J by 2 bases, with 13 bases between them. This CDR3 is built from 14 residues. Germline CDR1 is MNHNS and CDR2 is SASEGT. The CDR3 DNA is TGTGCCAGCAGGGGGGGGAAACAGAACTATGGCTACACCTTC. Translation: CASRGGKQNYGYTF.

The chain is built from TRBV5-1 and TRBJ2-3, with D tentatively TRBD2 (5 bases). The CDR3 has 18 residues. Germline loops: CDR1 SGHRS, CDR2 YFSETQ. V lost 7 bases and J 0 bases, leaving 24 bases between the germline ends. The CDR3 reads CASERHQKPGSSTDTQYF. CDR3 nucleotide sequence: TGCGCCAGCGAGAGGCACCAAAAACCGGGATCTAGCACAGATACGCAGTATTTT.

The chain couples TRBV4-2 to TRBJ2-5; D remains ambiguous. CDR3 length equals 14 residues. Trimming shortened V by 1 base and J by 5 bases, and 11 bases separated the two germline ends. In germline, CDR1 is LGHNA, CDR2 YNFKEQ. The CDR3 region has the DNA TGTGCCAGCAGCCAAGTCGGTAGCAGGGAGACCCAGTACTTC. Its protein is CASSQVGSRETQYF.

This chain links TRBV29-1 with TRBJ1-2; D is perhaps TRBD1 (5 bases). V lost 7 bases and J 1 base, leaving 16 bases between the germline ends. The CDR3 runs to 14 residues. Germline V gene lookup returns CDR1 SQVTM and CDR2 ANQGSEA. The CDR3, as DNA: TGCAGCGCTAGAGGGGAAATGCTTAACTATGGCTACACCTTC. Translation gives CSARGEMLNYGYTF.

The chain combines TRBV7-8 with TRBJ1-4; the D is unclear. V was clipped by 4 bases and J by 14 bases, with 11 bases between them. The CDR3 runs to 11 residues. The V gene's germline CDR1 is SGHVS and CDR2 FQNEAQ. CDR3 amino acids: CASSSSGKLFF. CDR3 coding DNA: TGTGCCAGCAGCTCATCCGGCAAGCTGTTTTTT.

This clone was picked up a small number of times. The chain employs TRBV9 and TRBJ2-7; a possible D gene is TRBD2 (7 bases). This CDR3 is built from 15 residues. The V gene's germline CDR1 is SGDLS and CDR2 YYNGEE. The V end was cut by 3 bases, the J end by 4 bases, with 17 bases between. CDR3 residues: CASSAGGGALYEQYF. CDR3 bases: TGTGCCAGCAGCGCCGGAGGGGGGGCTCTGTACGAGCAGTACTTC.

This clone was recorded once. The CDR3 DNA reads TGCAGTGTACGGGTCCACGAGCAGTACTTC. It codes for CSVRVHEQYF. V is TRBV20-1 and J is TRBJ2-7; D gene uncertain. Looked up from germline, CDR1 is DFQATT and CDR2 is SNEGSKA (reference sequence). The CDR3 has 10 amino acids. Deletions cut 7 bases from V and 5 bases from J, with 9 bases between.

This chain links TRBV2 with TRBJ2-5; D gene ambiguous. V lost 8 bases, J lost 2 bases, and 15 bases lay in between. The CDR3 is 14 residues long. CDR1 SNHLY and CDR2 FYNNEI come from the germline V gene. The CDR3 DNA sequence: TGTGCCAGCCGGGCCCTCTTCCGACAAGAGACCCAGTACTTC. Translating gives CASRALFRQETQYF. Supplemented by reference TRBV2 and TRBJ2-5, the full variable domain reads EPEVTQTPSHQVTQMGQEVILRCVPISNHLYFYWYRQILGQKVEFLVSFYNNEISEKSEIFDDQFSVERPDGSNFTLKIRSTKLEDSAMYFCASRALFRQETQYFGPGTRLLVL.

The rearrangement uses TRBV25-1 and TRBJ2-7; D ambiguous. This CDR3 is built from 15 residues. The germline gives CDR1 MGHDK, CDR2 SYGVNS. The V end lost 1 base, the J end lost 5 bases, and 15 bases lay between the germline ends. The CDR3 here is CASSESPPGNDEQYF. The CDR3 nucleotides are TGTGCCAGCAGTGAATCCCCTCCGGGTAATGACGAGCAGTACTTC.

The gene calls are TRBV7-3 and TRBJ1-1; 9 bases are a match to TRBD1. V lost 6 bases and J lost 1; bases outside the gene matches: 3. The CDR3 is 14 amino acids. Germline V CDR1 and CDR2: SGHTA, FQGTGA. In nucleotides, the CDR3 is TGTGCCAGCAGACGGGACAGGGAGAACACTGAAGCTTTCTTT. This encodes CASRRDRENTEAFF.

The chain combines TRBV9 with TRBJ1-1, with no clear D. The CDR3 spans 16 residues. Germline CDR1 and CDR2: SGDLS and YYNGEE. Between the trimmed V and J ends, which lost 0 bases and 1 base, there was a span of 13 bases. CDR3 in amino acids: CASSVAYRRPNTEAFF. CDR3 coding DNA: TGTGCCAGCAGCGTAGCTTACCGACGGCCGAACACTGAAGCTTTCTTT.

V gene TRBV5-4 combines with J gene TRBJ1-2; TRBD1 matches at 7 bases. The CDR3 extends over 14 amino acids. The germline CDR1 and CDR2 sequences are SGHNT and YYREEE (reference sequence). With V trimmed by 4 bases and J by 3 bases, 6 bases remained unmatched. CDR3 DNA: TGTGCCAGCAGCAACCGACAGGGTCACTATGGCTACACCTTC. It codes for CASSNRQGHYGYTF.

The V and J genes are TRBV13 and TRBJ2-7; D ambiguous. Germline values: CDR1 PRHDT, CDR2 FYEKMQ (reference sequence). The CDR3 totals 13 residues. V lost 4 bases, J lost 3 bases, and 10 bases lay in between. As DNA, the CDR3 is TGTGCCAGCAGCTCCCGACACAACTACGAGCAGTACTTC. This sequence encodes CASSSRHNYEQYF.

This clone was detected only once. This chain connects TRBV6-1 to TRBJ2-3, with 9 bases that match TRBD2. The ends lost 0 bases at V and 0 bases at J; junction bases unmatched: 4. The CDR3 loop spans 17 amino acids. Germline V gives CDR1 MNHNS, CDR2 SASEGT. The CDR3 DNA reads as TGTGCCAGCAGTGAAGCGCGGGGGGGCTGGAGCACAGATACGCAGTATTTT. Protein sequence: CASSEARGGWSTDTQYF.

This chain uses TRBV6-1 with TRBJ2-7, with 7 bases fitting TRBD1. The CDR3 is made up of 17 amino acids. CDR1 is MNHNS, CDR2 SASEGT, per germline. Losses at the gene ends were 0 bases for V and 3 bases for J; bases not matched to a gene: 11. The CDR3 loop reads CASSEASSGTASYEQYF. CDR3 bases: TGTGCCAGCAGTGAAGCGAGTTCCGGGACAGCGAGCTACGAGCAGTACTTC.

The J gene is TRBJ2-7, the V gene TRBV10-3; 10 bases are a match to TRBD2. Trimming removed 6 bases from V and 5 bases from J; junction bases left unmatched: 7. The CDR3 extends over 14 amino acids. CDR1 is ENHRY and CDR2 is SYGVKD in the germline V gene. CDR3: CAIRDSGGSHEQYF. The CDR3 nucleotides read TGTGCCATCAGAGATAGCGGGGGGTCCCACGAGCAGTACTTC.

This clone was detected a few times. The chain carries TRBV28 and TRBJ2-7, with 8 bases identical to TRBD2. Trimming at V came to 6 bases and at J to 7 bases, leaving 8 bases not matched to a gene. Germline V gene data show CDR1 as MDHEN and CDR2 as SYDVKM. The CDR3 consists of 13 residues. CDR3 nucleotide sequence: TGTGCCAGCAGGTTAGCGGGATCGAGGGAGCAGTACTTC. It yields the protein CASRLAGSREQYF. Using reference TRBV28 and TRBJ2-7 for the parts outside the CDR3, the full variable domain is DVKVTQSSRYLVKRTGEKVFLECVQDMDHENMFWYRQDPGLGLRLIYFSYDVKMKEKGDIPEGYSVSREKKERFSLILESASTNQTSMYLCASRLAGSREQYFGPGTRLTVT.

The CDR3 loop reads CASRGHYYEQYF. In DNA form, the CDR3 reads TGTGCCAGCAGGGGACATTACTACGAGCAGTACTTC. This chain connects TRBV2 to TRBJ2-7; D is possibly TRBD1 (6 bases). Trimming left V 6 bases short and J 3 bases short, with 9 bases between. The CDR3 runs to 12 residues. Germline CDR1 and CDR2: SNHLY and FYNNEI. The full variable domain, in which reference TRBV2 and TRBJ2-7 provide the parts outside the CDR3, is EPEVTQTPSHQVTQMGQEVILRCVPISNHLYFYWYRQILGQKVEFLVSFYNNEISEKSEIFDDQFSVERPDGSNFTLKIRSTKLEDSAMYFCASRGHYYEQYFGPGTRLTVT.

The chain has TRBV4-3 and TRBJ2-1; 7 bases agree with TRBD1. This CDR3 has 15 residues. V lost 4 bases and J lost 6; bases outside the gene matches: 9. Germline V gene data show CDR1 as LGHNA and CDR2 as YSLEER. CDR3 amino acids: CASSPRWDSSNEQFF. DNA of the CDR3: TGCGCCAGCAGCCCCCGCTGGGACAGCTCCAATGAGCAGTTCTTC.

This clone was found once. The rearrangement joins TRBV7-2 to TRBJ2-7; unclear D gene. V lost 5 bases to trimming and J lost 2 bases, with 16 bases between them. This CDR3 is built from 15 residues. Germline V gives CDR1 SGHTA, CDR2 FQGNSA. The DNA of the CDR3 is TGTGCCAGCAGCCCAAGCCCTAGACGACCCTACGAGCAGTACTTC. It encodes CASSPSPRRPYEQYF.

The chain employs TRBV4-2 and TRBJ2-2; 11 bases agree with TRBD2. V lost 1 base, J lost 2 bases, and 18 bases stayed unmatched. CDR3 length: 22 amino acids. Germline V gene data show CDR1 as LGHNA and CDR2 as YNFKEQ. CDR3: CASSQARLAGGRGVVNTGELFF. CDR3 DNA: TGTGCCAGCAGCCAAGCCCGCCTAGCGGGGGGCCGAGGAGTCGTTAACACCGGGGAGCTGTTTTTT.

The genes are TRBV27 and TRBJ2-1; either TRBD1 or TRBD2 may fit D (5 bases each). V dropped 0 bases and J dropped 6 bases, with 15 bases sitting between them. The CDR3 covers 16 residues. CDR1 MNHEY and CDR2 SMNVEV come from the germline V gene (reference sequence). CDR3 DNA: TGTGCCAGCAGTTTATCAGTGCGAGGGGTAAGCAATGAGCAGTTCTTC. Protein: CASSLSVRGVSNEQFF.

V and J are TRBV15 and TRBJ2-1; D is ambiguous. The CDR3 length is 16 residues. V lost 3 bases and J lost 8, with 20 bases in between. Germline V lookup: CDR1 LNHNV, CDR2 YYDKDF (reference sequence). The DNA for the CDR3 is TGTGCCACCAGCAGGGCTGTGAGCCGCTCACGCGATGAGCAGTTCTTC. It yields the protein CATSRAVSRSRDEQFF.